The sample holds a few counts of the clone carrying this T cell receptor beta chain. Its specificity is not known. Its ends do not fully match the called genes, so a read error is possible. The source of the sample is a study of cytomegalovirus exposure and HLA in healthy donors. The study's findings and limits: Many donors carried some public TCRs, although rarity characterized most TCR sequences. When a later analysis compared HLA-associated TCR beta chains with equally common others, the HLA-associated chains turned out to be more clonally expanded and to have lower generation probabilities. In vitro experiments confirmed that three CMV-associated chains were specific for CMV antigens.

CDR3 length: 11 residues. Germline CDR1 is LNHDA and CDR2 is SQIVND (reference sequence). It was with 60 Vbeta and 13 Jbeta primers that the PCR ran. Libraries were prepared by immunoSEQ multiplex PCR; TCRdb keeps only in-frame clonotypes and omits some of them. The sample includes 80,000 or so clones, under 80% of them seen just once. The sequence was obtained from a man aged 55 to 70 in good health and CMV-seropositive. Sequencing was done on a sample of PBMCs. The rearrangement uses TRBV19 and TRBJ1-2, with D possibly TRBD1 on 5 matching bases. DNA for the CDR3: TGTGCCAGCCTCTCTGGAGGGGCCACTGCCTTC. It encodes CASLSGGATAF.